The 11 T cell receptor beta chains below were found in one sample sequenced in a study of T cell repertoires and HLA-DP antigens. For these TCRs, the target antigens are not known. Profiled with immunoSEQ multiplex PCR; TCRdb holds only in-frame clones, not every one. The data show about 89,000 clones, around nine tenths seen once. Material for sequencing was CD4+ T cells from PBMCs. Receptor source: a man between 50 and 59 years old in good health and CMV-seronegative.

This chain links TRBV11-2 with TRBJ2-4, with D unresolved. The CDR3 is 14 residues long. V lost 5 bases to trimming and J lost 5 bases, with 13 bases between them. Germline CDR1 and CDR2: SGHAT and FQNNGV. The CDR3 region has the DNA TGTGCCAGCAGCGCAACCGGGCCTCAAAACATTCAGTACTTC. It is translated as CASSATGPQNIQYF.

This chain connects TRBV4-1 to TRBJ1-1; possible D gene TRBD1, 6 bases. V dropped 0 bases and J dropped 6 bases, with 17 bases sitting between them. The CDR3 has 16 residues. The germline CDR1 and CDR2 sequences are MGHRA and YSYEKL. CDR3 DNA: TGCGCCAGCAGCCAAGATCGAGGACAGTCTAGGGCTGAAGCTTTCTTT. Its protein product is CASSQDRGQSRAEAFF.

This chain uses TRBV6-1 with TRBJ2-1; no reliable D call. The V gene's germline CDR1 is MNHNS and CDR2 SASEGT. The V gene lost 0 bases and the J gene lost 0 bases, with 9 bases spanning the gap. The CDR3 totals 16 residues. Here the CDR3 reads CASSEAAGLSYNEQFF. In nucleotides, the CDR3 is TGTGCCAGCAGTGAAGCGGCAGGCCTCTCCTACAATGAGCAGTTCTTC.

The chain uses TRBV7-9 and TRBJ2-6; D perhaps matches TRBD2 (5 bases). Per germline, CDR1 SEHNR and CDR2 FQNEAQ (reference sequence). Deletions cut 3 bases from V and 0 bases from J, with 15 bases between. The CDR3 is made up of 18 amino acids. The CDR3 DNA reads as TGTGCCAGCAGCTTGGATCCCGGGGTGCTCTCTGGGGCCAACGTCCTGACTTTC. Translating it yields CASSLDPGVLSGANVLTF.

The chain employs TRBV5-5 and TRBJ2-3; D might be TRBD2 (6 bases). This CDR3 has 15 residues. The V end lost 0 bases, the J end lost 4 bases, and 12 bases lay between the germline ends. Looked up from germline, CDR1 is SGHKS and CDR2 is YYEKEE (reference sequence). As DNA, the CDR3 is TGTGCCAGCAGCTTGGAAACGGGAGTTTCAGATACGCAGTATTTT. Translated, it gives CASSLETGVSDTQYF.

This sequence joins TRBV2 and TRBJ1-5; weak D call: TRBD1 (6 bases). This CDR3 has 13 residues. Between the trimmed V and J ends, which lost 5 bases and 4 bases, there was a span of 9 bases. The germline gives CDR1 SNHLY, CDR2 FYNNEI. The CDR3 coding sequence is TGTGCCAGCAGTCGGGACAATAATCAGCCCCAGCATTTT. This translates into CASSRDNNQPQHF. The full variable domain, with the rest looked up from reference TRBV2 and TRBJ1-5, is EPEVTQTPSHQVTQMGQEVILRCVPISNHLYFYWYRQILGQKVEFLVSFYNNEISEKSEIFDDQFSVERPDGSNFTLKIRSTKLEDSAMYFCASSRDNNQPQHFGDGTRLSIL.

V and J are TRBV5-1 and TRBJ2-2; TRBD1 agrees at 7 bases. From germline, CDR1 is SGHRS and CDR2 YFSETQ. The CDR3 consists of 15 residues. The junction had 9 bases not matched to a gene; V was cut back by 6 bases and J by 4 bases. This CDR3 reads CASTPGPGGTGELFF. DNA of the CDR3: TGCGCCAGCACGCCGGGTCCAGGGGGCACCGGGGAGCTGTTTTTT.

This clone was picked up one time. The rearrangement links TRBV7-3 to TRBJ2-1; no firm D call. V was cut by 2 bases and J by 0 bases, with 8 bases left in between. The CDR3 runs to 15 residues. The V gene's germline CDR1 is SGHTA and CDR2 FQGTGA. The CDR3 sequence: CASSLSTSSYNEQFF. CDR3 in DNA: TGTGCCAGCAGCTTATCTACGAGCTCCTACAATGAGCAGTTCTTC.

The V call is TRBV7-2, the J call TRBJ2-3; unclear D gene. CDR1 and CDR2 from the germline V gene are SGHTA and FQGNSA. CDR3 length: 15 residues. The V gene lost 2 bases and the J gene lost 2 bases, with 11 bases spanning the gap. The CDR3 here is CASSLFAVPTDTQYF. CDR3 coding DNA: TGTGCCAGCAGCTTATTTGCGGTCCCCACAGATACGCAGTATTTT. Supplemented by reference TRBV7-2 and TRBJ2-3, the full variable domain reads GAGVSQSPSNKVTEKGKDVELRCDPISGHTALYWYRQSLGQGLEFLIYFQGNSAPDKSGLPSDRFSAERTGGSVSTLTIQRTQQEDSAVYLCASSLFAVPTDTQYFGPGTRLTVL.

The chain has TRBV18 and TRBJ2-3, with TRBD2 matching over 9 bases. This CDR3 comprises 17 residues. Germline-derived CDR1 and CDR2 are KGHSH and LQKENI. J was trimmed by 3 bases and V by 3 bases; bases with no gene match: 10. As DNA, the CDR3 is TGTGCCAGCTCACCGAGGCCAGCGGGAGGCGGGACAGATACGCAGTATTTT. This sequence encodes CASSPRPAGGGTDTQYF.

V and J are TRBV7-2 and TRBJ2-5, with a tentative D call TRBD1 (6 bases). V dropped 5 bases and J dropped 5 bases, with 18 bases sitting between them. Germline assignment: CDR1 SGHTA and CDR2 FQGNSA. This CDR3 contains 15 residues. The CDR3 region has the DNA TGTGCCAGCAGCACCGTAGGGGGTGATAGTGAGACCCAGTACTTC. It translates to CASSTVGGDSETQYF.